What follows are 11 T cell receptor beta chains derived from one specimen sequenced in a study of regulatory T cells in long-lasting Graves disease. The time point here: newly diagnosed GD, antithyroid drugs for less than 3 months. With RNA extracted from PBMCs as input, the TCR library was made. Investigators prepared the TCR beta libraries by applying iRepertoire HTBI primers and Arm-PCR of CDR3 regions. From the multiplex PCR reads, TCRdb called clonotypes with MiXCR, one entry per CDR3 protein. The repertoire holds 550,000 to 600,000 distinct CDR3 sequences, with roughly 15% as singletons. The data also belong to a second study, concerning T cells in Graves' hyperthyroidism and ophthalmopathy.

The sequencing here drew on peripheral blood mononuclear cells (PBMCs), taken at new diagnosis, from a patient treated with antithyroid drugs. The source of these receptors is a man in his late teens or twenties with Graves disease.

This clonotype turned up a few times. The chain employs TRBV27 and TRBJ1-5; 7 nucleotides match TRBD1. The CDR3 is 15 residues long. Germline V gene sequence: CDR1 MNHEY, CDR2 SMNVEV (reference sequence). The V and J ends lost 3 bases and 1 base, in that order; junction bases with no gene match: 3. This chain's CDR3 is CASSLDRWSNQPQHF. The DNA for the CDR3 is TGTGCCAGCAGTTTGGACAGGTGGAGCAATCAGCCCCAGCATTTT.

This chain uses TRBV5-1 with TRBJ2-3; 9 bases are a match to TRBD2. The CDR3 extends over 14 amino acids. V dropped 1 base and J dropped 6; count of bases not matched to a gene: 3. Germline loops: CDR1 SGHRS, CDR2 YFSETQ. The CDR3 nucleotides read TGCGCCAGCAGCTTGTCGGCGGGAGGGGATACGCAGTATTTT. Translating gives CASSLSAGGDTQYF.

This clonotype was seen more than once but under ten times. The rearrangement uses TRBV20-1 and TRBJ2-5; possibly TRBD2 for D (6 bases). In germline, CDR1 is DFQATT, CDR2 SNEGSKA (reference sequence). Trimming cost V 1 base and J 5 bases, with 14 bases left between them. CDR3 length equals 14 residues. Here the CDR3 reads CSARGPGLGETQYF. Written as DNA, the CDR3 is TGCAGTGCTAGAGGACCGGGACTGGGGGAGACCCAGTACTTC.

This clonotype was counted many times. The rearrangement uses TRBV5-1 and TRBJ2-3, with TRBD1 matching 8 bases. Per germline, CDR1 SGHRS and CDR2 YFSETQ. The CDR3 has 15 residues. Trimming at V came to 3 bases and at J to 2 bases, leaving 5 bases not matched to a gene. CDR3 sequence reads: CASSSDQGATDTQYF. The CDR3 nucleotides read TGCGCCAGCAGCTCAGACCAGGGGGCCACAGATACGCAGTATTTT.

The V gene is TRBV10-3, the J gene TRBJ2-7, with D perhaps matching TRBD1 or TRBD2 (5 bases each). From germline, CDR1 is ENHRY and CDR2 SYGVKD. The CDR3 is 18 amino acids. Trimming left V 3 bases short and J 2 bases short, with 23 bases between. CDR3 DNA sequence: TGTGCCATCAGTGATCCCTCTCCACCGGGACGGATACCCTACGAGCAGTACTTC. Amino acids: CAISDPSPPGRIPYEQYF.

This clonotype showed up just a few times. J is TRBJ2-2 and V is TRBV28; D is unclear. The CDR3 extends over 13 amino acids. Germline V gene data show CDR1 as MDHEN and CDR2 as SYDVKM. The V end lost 7 bases, the J end lost 4 bases, and 10 bases lay between the germline ends. The CDR3 nucleotides read TGTGCCAGCACTAATTCCCTCACCGGGGAGCTGTTTTTT. Translated: CASTNSLTGELFF.

In its sample, this clonotype was seen many times. As DNA, the CDR3 is TGTGCCTGGAGTGTACAAGGACTAGCTGGGGAGACCCAGTACTTC. It is translated as CAWSVQGLAGETQYF. The rearrangement uses TRBV30 and TRBJ2-5; 8 bases fit TRBD2. Trimming removed 0 bases from V and 5 bases from J; junction bases left unmatched: 8. The V gene's germline CDR1 is GTSNPN and CDR2 SVGIG (reference sequence). The CDR3 sequence is 15 residues long.

This clonotype was detected ten times or more. This chain uses TRBV6-2 or TRBV6-3 with TRBJ1-5; a weak D match, TRBD1 (5 bases). Trimming shortened V by 1 base and J by 0 bases, and 13 bases separated the two germline ends. Germline V gene data show CDR1 as MNHEY and CDR2 as SVGEGT. This CDR3 comprises 17 residues. CDR3 nucleotides: TGTGCCAGCAGTTACTATCAACAGGTGAATAGCAATCAGCCCCAGCATTTT. It is translated as CASSYYQQVNSNQPQHF.

The gene calls are TRBV10-1 and TRBJ2-1; D may be TRBD2 (5 bases). CDR3 size: 13 residues. Germline assignment: CDR1 WNHNN and CDR2 SYGVQD (reference sequence). The ends were cut back, 7 bases at V and 15 bases at J, with 22 bases in the middle. The CDR3 DNA sequence: TGCGCCAGCACCCCCGGGGATAGACCGGCCATGTTCTTC. It specifies CASTPGDRPAMFF.

This clonotype was seen many times. The genes are TRBV18 and TRBJ2-1; D not resolved. CDR3 size: 12 residues. Trimming took off 1 base at V and 9 bases at J, with 7 bases between the two ends. Germline-derived CDR1 and CDR2 are KGHSH and LQKENI. The CDR3 spells CASSPQSGEQFF. In DNA form, the CDR3 reads TGTGCCAGCTCACCACAATCGGGTGAGCAGTTCTTC.

This clonotype has just a few counts. The rearrangement uses TRBV19 and TRBJ1-5; the D is unclear. The CDR3 is 14 amino acids. Per germline, CDR1 LNHDA and CDR2 SQIVND (reference sequence). V lost 7 bases, J lost 5 bases, and 15 bases lay in between. CDR3 sequence (DNA): TGTGCCAGTACCCCTGGAAAGGGCCATCAGCCCCAGCATTTT. Translating gives CASTPGKGHQPQHF.